The TCR beta chain described here comes from a study of blood T cell repertoires in COVID-19. For the study at large: The United States, Italy and Spain were the sources of the acute and convalescent COVID-19 samples.

Some clones are missing from TCRdb's copy, which holds only in-frame ones; the method was immunoSEQ multiplex PCR. The sample records around 220,000 clones, 70% to 85% being singletons. Germline V gives CDR1 LGHNT, CDR2 FRNRAP. Trimming left V 2 bases short and J 4 bases short, with 8 bases between. The CDR3 consists of 13 residues. The sample was peripheral blood. The sequence was collected from a woman older than 75 with COVID-19, enrolled during active disease. The genes are TRBV12-5 and TRBJ1-1; weak D call: TRBD1 (5 bases). As DNA, the CDR3 is TGTGCTAGTGGTTTGTTAGGGGCCACTGAAGCTTTCTTT. Amino acid sequence: CASGLLGATEAFF.